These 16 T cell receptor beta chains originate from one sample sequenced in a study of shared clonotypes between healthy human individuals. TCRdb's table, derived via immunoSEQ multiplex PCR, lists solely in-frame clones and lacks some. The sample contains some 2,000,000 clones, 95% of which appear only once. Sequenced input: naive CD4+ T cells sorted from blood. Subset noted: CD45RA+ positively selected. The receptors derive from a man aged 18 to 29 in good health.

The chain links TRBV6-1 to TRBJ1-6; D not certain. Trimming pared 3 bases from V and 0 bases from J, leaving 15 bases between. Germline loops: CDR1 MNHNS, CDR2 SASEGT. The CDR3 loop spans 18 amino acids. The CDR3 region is CASSDGTSRSSYNSPLHF. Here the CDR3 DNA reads TGTGCCAGCAGTGATGGCACCTCGAGGAGCTCCTATAATTCACCCCTCCACTTT.

CDR3 bases: TGCGCCAGCATCGAGGGGGCGAGCAATCAGCCCCAGCATTTT. Its translation: CASIEGASNQPQHF. This chain joins TRBV4-1 and TRBJ1-5; 7 bases match TRBD1. The CDR3 length is 14 residues. V shed 7 bases, J shed 1 base, and the junction held 4 bases outside the gene matches. Germline-derived CDR1 and CDR2 are MGHRA and YSYEKL.

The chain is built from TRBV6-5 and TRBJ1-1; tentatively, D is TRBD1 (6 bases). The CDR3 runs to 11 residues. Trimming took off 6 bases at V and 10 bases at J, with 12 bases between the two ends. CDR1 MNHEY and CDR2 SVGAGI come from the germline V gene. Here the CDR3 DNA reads TGTGCCAGCAGAGCAGGGGTAGTAGCTTTCTTT. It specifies CASRAGVVAFF.

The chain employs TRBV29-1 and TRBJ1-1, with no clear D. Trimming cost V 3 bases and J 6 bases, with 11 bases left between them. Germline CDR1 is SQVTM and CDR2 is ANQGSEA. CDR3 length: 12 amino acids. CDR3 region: CSVDRGRSEAFF. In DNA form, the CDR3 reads TGCAGCGTTGATCGAGGGAGGTCTGAAGCTTTCTTT. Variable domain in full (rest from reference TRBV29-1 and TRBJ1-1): SAVISQKPSRDICQRGTSLTIQCQVDSQVTMMFWYRQQPGQSLTLIATANQGSEATYESGFVIDKFPISRPNLTFSTLTVSNMSPEDSSIYLCSVDRGRSEAFFGQGTRLTVV.

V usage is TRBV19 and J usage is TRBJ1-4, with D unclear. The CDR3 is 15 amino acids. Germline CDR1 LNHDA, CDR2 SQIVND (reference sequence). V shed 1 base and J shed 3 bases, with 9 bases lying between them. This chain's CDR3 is CASSIGKPSNEKLFF. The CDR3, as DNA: TGTGCCAGTAGTATAGGCAAGCCCTCTAATGAAAAACTGTTTTTT.

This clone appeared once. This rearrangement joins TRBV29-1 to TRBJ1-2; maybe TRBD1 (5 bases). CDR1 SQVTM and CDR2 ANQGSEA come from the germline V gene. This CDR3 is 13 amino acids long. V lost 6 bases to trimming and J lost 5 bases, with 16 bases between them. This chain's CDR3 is CSVVGRTPYGYTF. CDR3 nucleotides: TGCAGCGTCGTGGGGCGGACCCCATATGGCTACACCTTC.

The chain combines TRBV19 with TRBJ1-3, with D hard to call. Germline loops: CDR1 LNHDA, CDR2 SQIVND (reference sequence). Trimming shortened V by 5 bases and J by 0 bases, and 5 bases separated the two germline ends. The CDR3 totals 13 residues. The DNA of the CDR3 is TGTGCCAGTAGTCCTGACTCTGGAAACACCATATATTTT. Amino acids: CASSPDSGNTIYF.

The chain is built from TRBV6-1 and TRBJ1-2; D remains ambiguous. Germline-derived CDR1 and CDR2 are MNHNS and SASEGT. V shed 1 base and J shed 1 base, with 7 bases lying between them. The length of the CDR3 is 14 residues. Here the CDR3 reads CASSEGSGNYGYTF. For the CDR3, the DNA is TGTGCCAGCAGTGAAGGCTCCGGTAACTATGGCTACACCTTC.

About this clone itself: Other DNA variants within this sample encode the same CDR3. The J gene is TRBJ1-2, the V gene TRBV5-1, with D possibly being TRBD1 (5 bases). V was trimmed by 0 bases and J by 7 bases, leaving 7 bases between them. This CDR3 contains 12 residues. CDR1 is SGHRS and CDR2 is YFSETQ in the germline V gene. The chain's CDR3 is CASSLEGPGYTF. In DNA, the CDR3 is TGCGCCAGCAGCTTGGAGGGGCCTGGCTACACCTTC. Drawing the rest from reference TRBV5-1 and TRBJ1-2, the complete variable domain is KAGVTQTPRYLIKTRGQQVTLSCSPISGHRSVSWYQQTPGQGLQFLFEYFSETQRNKGNFPGRFSGRQFSNSRSEMNVSTLELGDSALYLCASSLEGPGYTFGSGTRLTVV.

The CDR3 loop reads CASSFLEGSGELFF. The CDR3 coding sequence is TGCGCCAGCAGCTTTTTAGAGGGCTCGGGGGAGCTGTTTTTT. V usage is TRBV5-1 and J usage is TRBJ2-2; tentatively, D is TRBD2 (5 bases). The germline V and J ends were trimmed by 2 bases and 8 bases, with 13 bases remaining between them. This CDR3 has 14 amino acids. CDR1 and CDR2 from the germline V gene are SGHRS and YFSETQ.

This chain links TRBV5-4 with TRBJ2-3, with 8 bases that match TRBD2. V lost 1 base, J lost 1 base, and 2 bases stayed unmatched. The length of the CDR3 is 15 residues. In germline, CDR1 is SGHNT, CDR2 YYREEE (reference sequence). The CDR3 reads CASSLWRGGTDTQYF. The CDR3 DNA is TGTGCCAGCAGCTTGTGGCGGGGGGGCACAGATACGCAGTATTTT.

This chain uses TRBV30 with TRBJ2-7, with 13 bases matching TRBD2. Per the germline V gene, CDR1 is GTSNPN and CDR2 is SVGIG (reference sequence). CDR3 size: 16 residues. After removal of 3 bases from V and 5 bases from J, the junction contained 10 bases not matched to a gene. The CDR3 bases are TGTGCCTGGAGGGCGACTAGCGGGGGGCCCGGCGACGAGCAGTACTTC. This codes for CAWRATSGGPGDEQYF.

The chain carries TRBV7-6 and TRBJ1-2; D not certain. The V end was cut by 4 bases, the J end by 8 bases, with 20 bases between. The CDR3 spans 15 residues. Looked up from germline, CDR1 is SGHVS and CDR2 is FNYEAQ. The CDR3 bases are TGTGCCAGCAGCTCTGTTCTCTCTGCGTCGGGAGGCTACACCTTC. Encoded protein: CASSSVLSASGGYTF.

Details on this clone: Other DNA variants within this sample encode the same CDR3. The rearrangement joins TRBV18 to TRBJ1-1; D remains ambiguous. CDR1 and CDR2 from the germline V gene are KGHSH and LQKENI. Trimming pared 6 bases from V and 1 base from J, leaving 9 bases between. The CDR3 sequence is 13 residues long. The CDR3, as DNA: TGTGCCAGCTCTCCTGACGGGAACACTGAAGCTTTCTTT. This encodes CASSPDGNTEAFF.

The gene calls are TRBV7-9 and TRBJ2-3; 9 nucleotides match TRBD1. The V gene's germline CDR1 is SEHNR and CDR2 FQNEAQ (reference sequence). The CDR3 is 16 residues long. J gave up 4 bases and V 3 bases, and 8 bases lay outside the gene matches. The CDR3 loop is CASSFRPGQGPDTQYF. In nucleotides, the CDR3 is TGTGCCAGCAGCTTCAGACCGGGACAGGGCCCAGATACGCAGTATTTT.

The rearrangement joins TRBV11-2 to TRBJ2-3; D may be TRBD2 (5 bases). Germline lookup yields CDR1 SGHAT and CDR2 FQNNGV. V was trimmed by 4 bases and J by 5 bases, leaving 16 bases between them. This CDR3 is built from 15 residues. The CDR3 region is CASSSLKRAIDTQYF. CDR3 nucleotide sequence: TGTGCCAGCAGCTCCCTCAAGAGGGCCATAGATACGCAGTATTTT.